This entry describes one T cell receptor (beta chain). The source of the sample is a study of control samples from healthy donors and cancer patients. The assay was immunoSEQ multiplex PCR, and TCRdb's table has in-frame clones only and misses some. The data hold approximately 130,000 clones, with around 87% observed a single time. V was clipped by 3 bases and J by 3 bases; unmatched bases: 1. The germline V gene encodes CDR1 MNHNS and CDR2 SASEGT. There are 15 residues in the CDR3. The chain uses TRBV6-1 and TRBJ1-5; 11 bases align to TRBD1. The receptor was derived from a middle-aged man in good health. Specimen: blood. The CDR3 coding sequence is TGTGCCAGCAGTGAGGACAGGGGGCCCAATCAGCCCCAGCATTTT. Its translation is CASSEDRGPNQPQHF.